This TCR beta chain comes out of a study of T cells in Graves' hyperthyroidism and ophthalmopathy. CDR3 length: 15 residues. Deletions cut 4 bases from V and 2 bases from J, with 15 bases between. Germline CDR1 reads SNHLY; CDR2 reads FYNNEI. Amplified TCR beta CDR3 regions came from RNA transcripts. HTBI primers were the set used in a first-round RT-PCR of the TCR CDR3. One entry per CDR3 protein, called by TCRdb with MiXCR from the multiplex PCR reads. The sample carries a few hundred thousand distinct CDR3 sequences, 18% recorded once. In this sample, this clonotype turned up many times. This rearrangement joins TRBV2 to TRBJ2-7; a weak D match, TRBD1 (6 bases). The sequence derives from a man between 18 and 35 years old with Graves' ophthalmopathy. The sequenced sample consisted of blood. The CDR3 DNA is TGTGCCAGCAGTGCCCTACAGGGTACTGCCTACGAGCAGTACTTC. Protein product: CASSALQGTAYEQYF.